This T cell receptor (beta chain) was identified in a study of shared clonotypes between healthy human individuals. Overall study results and limits: Naive subsets generally had larger estimated richness than memory subsets.

A note on this clone: As yet, its antigen is unknown.

An assay was performed, and its level was deep. The protocol was immunoSEQ multiplex PCR, while the TCRdb copy is restricted to in-frame clones and leaves out a portion. Among about 2.4 million clones listed, approximately 93% were seen once. CDR1 SQVTM and CDR2 ANQGSEA come from the germline V gene. Trimming removed 6 bases at V and 0 bases at J, with 10 bases between. CDR3 size: 13 residues. Sequences were obtained from naive CD4+ T cells from PBMCs. Subset specified: CD45RA+ positively selected. The source of this sequence is a man younger than 35 in good health. Some clones in this sample may be carry-over from other donors' samples. This sequence joins TRBV29-1 and TRBJ2-3; D ambiguous. The CDR3 region has the DNA TGCAGCGTAGCCCTAATTAGCACAGATACGCAGTATTTT. Protein: CSVALISTDTQYF.